This TCR beta chain was found in a study of blood T cell repertoires in COVID-19. Background on the study: COVID-19 samples collected from the United States, Italy and Spain covered acute and convalescent phases. PBMCs, B-cell-depleted T cells, or T cells were the source of the cDNA or gDNA that made up the material.

As processed by the authors: Estimated nucleated cell counts came from reference gene primer amplification. Profiled with immunoSEQ multiplex PCR; TCRdb holds only in-frame clones, not every one. The DNA was the basis for D and trimming; V, J and clone size are from that table. Here the sample spans around 240,000 clones, 80% to 90% being singletons. With 8 bases clipped from V and 2 bases from J, the junction kept 8 bases outside the gene matches. This CDR3 spans 14 amino acids. Germline V gene lookup returns CDR1 MDHEN and CDR2 SYDVKM. This rearrangement joins TRBV28 to TRBJ2-5; 7 nucleotides match TRBD1. The source of this sequence is a woman aged 50 to 60 who had recovered from COVID-19. The sequenced material came from PBMCs or T cells enriched from blood (not recorded which). CDR3 loop: CASQGQPVQETQYF. The DNA of the CDR3 is TGTGCCAGCCAGGGACAGCCCGTTCAAGAGACCCAGTACTTC. Together with reference TRBV28 and TRBJ2-5, the CDR3 gives the full variable domain: DVKVTQSSRYLVKRTGEKVFLECVQDMDHENMFWYRQDPGLGLRLIYFSYDVKMKEKGDIPEGYSVSREKKERFSLILESASTNQTSMYLCASQGQPVQETQYFGPGTRLLVL.